Listed below are T cell receptor beta chains from one sample, sequenced in a study of cytomegalovirus exposure and HLA in healthy donors. The data were produced by immunoSEQ multiplex PCR, yet TCRdb's version contains in-frame clones alone and is incomplete. The repertoire holds some 110,000 clones, with approximately 94% as singletons. Specimen: PBMCs. These receptors all stem from a woman aged 18-29 years in good health and CMV-seronegative. Each CDR3 is given with its conserved first and last residue. The D gene is left open where the match is weak. The size entry is marked missing in some rows and otherwise reads once, few, many or a size class.

D	size	J	V	DNA	CDR3
-	-	TRBJ1-4	TRBV5-4	TGTGCCAGCAGCTTGGGCGGGACGGCTAATGAAAAACTGTTTTTT	CASSLGGTANEKLFF
TRBD1	-	TRBJ1-3	TRBV6-6	TGTGCCAGCAGTTACGACACAGGGGGGTCTGGAAACACCATATATTTT	CASSYDTGGSGNTIYF
-	-	TRBJ2-3	TRBV11-3	TGTGCCAGCAGCCTTTCACTAGGAGGCACAGATACGCAGTATTTT	CASSLSLGGTDTQYF
TRBD2	-	TRBJ2-1	TRBV5-1	TGCGCCAGCAGGTTGCTTAGCGGGGGTTACAATGAGCAGTTCTTC	CASRLLSGGYNEQFF
TRBD1	once	TRBJ1-1	TRBV18	TGTGCCAGCTCACCTGAGTCAGGGGGACGGACTGAAGCTTTCTTT	CASSPESGGRTEAFF
-	-	TRBJ1-1	TRBV19	TGTGCCAGTAGTCCCGGGGGGCGGGGGACTGAAGCTTTCTTT	CASSPGGRGTEAFF
-	-	TRBJ2-4	TRBV27	TGTGCCAGCAGTCCGTACAGGGATGCTGCCAAAAACATTCAGTACTTC	CASSPYRDAAKNIQYF
TRBD1	-	TRBJ1-4	TRBV4-1	TGCGCCAGCAGCCAATCCCGTCAGGGGGCGTATGAAAAACTGTTTTTT	CASSQSRQGAYEKLFF
TRBD1	-	TRBJ2-7	TRBV19	TGTGCCAGTGGACCGGGACAGGGGGCGCATGAGCAGTACTTC	CASGPGQGAHEQYF
-	-	TRBJ2-1	TRBV9	TGTGCCAGCAGCGTAGAACTCGATGAGCAGTTCTTC	CASSVELDEQFF
TRBD1	few	TRBJ1-2	TRBV30	TGTGCCTGCCCGGGACAGGCGACTTCCTATGGCTACACCTTC	CACPGQATSYGYTF
-	-	TRBJ1-1	TRBV2	TGTGCCAGCAGTGGGACGGGGGGAAAAACTGAAGCTTTCTTT	CASSGTGGKTEAFF
-	-	TRBJ1-1	TRBV12-5	TGTGCTAGTGGTTTCCGACAGGACCCCTACACTGAAGCTTTCTTT	CASGFRQDPYTEAFF
-	-	TRBJ2-7	TRBV27	TGTGCCAGCAGTTTCACTAGCTCCTACGAGCAGTACTTC	CASSFTSSYEQYF
TRBD1	-	TRBJ2-3	TRBV28	TGTGCCAGCAGAAACAGGGGTAGCACAGATACGCAGTATTTT	CASRNRGSTDTQYF
-	-	TRBJ2-1	TRBV6-1	TGTGCCAGCAGCCACAATCCCAGAAACAATGAGCAGTTCTTC	CASSHNPRNNEQFF
-	-	TRBJ1-5	TRBV2	TGTGCCAGCAGTAGGACAGTGTATCAGCCCCAGCATTTT	CASSRTVYQPQHF
-	once	TRBJ2-1	TRBV30	TGTGCCTGGAGTGTAAATGTCGGTTCCTACAATGAGCAGTTCTTC	CAWSVNVGSYNEQFF
-	-	TRBJ1-3	TRBV6-1	TGTGCCAGCAGTGAAGGGGAGGCCCTCTACACCATATATTTT	CASSEGEALYTIYF
-	-	TRBJ1-5	TRBV29-1	TGCAGCGTTAAGGACAGCTCAAATCAGCCCCAGCATTTT	CSVKDSSNQPQHF
-	-	TRBJ2-4	TRBV6-1	TGTGCCATCGTGGTTGGACACTTAGCCAAAAACATTCAGTACTTC	CAIVVGHLAKNIQYF
TRBD1	-	TRBJ1-2	TRBV28	TGTGCCAGTTACAGGGGCCCCGGCTACACCTTC	CASYRGPGYTF
TRBD1	-	TRBJ2-5	TRBV28	TGTGCCAGCAGCCTCGGACAGGGCCCCGCAGAGACCCAGTACTTC	CASSLGQGPAETQYF
-	-	TRBJ2-2	TRBV28	TGTGCCAGCAGTGACGCGGGGGCCTCGGGCACCGGGGAGCTGTTTTTT	CASSDAGASGTGELFF
-	-	TRBJ2-7	TRBV10-3	TGTGCCATCAGTGAGATATCGGGAGAGCAGTACTTC	CAISEISGEQYF
-	once	TRBJ2-7	TRBV5-4	TGTGCCAGCAGCTTTCAGGCCAGGGCCTACGAGCAGTACTTC	CASSFQARAYEQYF